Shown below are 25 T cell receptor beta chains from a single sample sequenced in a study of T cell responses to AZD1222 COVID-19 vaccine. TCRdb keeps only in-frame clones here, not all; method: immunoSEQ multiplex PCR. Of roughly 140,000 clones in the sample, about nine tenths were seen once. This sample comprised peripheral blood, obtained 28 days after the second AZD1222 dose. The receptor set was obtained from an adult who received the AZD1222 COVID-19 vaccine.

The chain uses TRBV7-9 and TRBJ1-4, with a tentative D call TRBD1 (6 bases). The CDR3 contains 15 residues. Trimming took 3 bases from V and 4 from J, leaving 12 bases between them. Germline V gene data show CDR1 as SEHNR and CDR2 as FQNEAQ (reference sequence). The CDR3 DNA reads TGTGCCAGCAGCTTGAAGGGGGGGCTTAATGAAAAACTGTTTTTT. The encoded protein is CASSLKGGLNEKLFF.

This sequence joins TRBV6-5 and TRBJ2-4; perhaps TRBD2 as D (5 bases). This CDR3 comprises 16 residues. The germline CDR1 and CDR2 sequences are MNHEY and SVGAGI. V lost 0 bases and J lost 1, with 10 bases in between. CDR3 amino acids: CASSYSRAGAKNIQYF. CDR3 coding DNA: TGTGCCAGCAGTTACTCAAGGGCGGGTGCCAAAAACATTCAGTACTTC.

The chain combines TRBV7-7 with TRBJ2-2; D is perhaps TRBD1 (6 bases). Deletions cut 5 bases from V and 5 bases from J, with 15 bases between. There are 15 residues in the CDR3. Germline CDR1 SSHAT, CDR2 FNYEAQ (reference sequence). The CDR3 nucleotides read TGTGCCAGCAGCACCAGCAGGGGCGGGACCGGGGAGCTGTTTTTT. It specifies CASSTSRGGTGELFF.

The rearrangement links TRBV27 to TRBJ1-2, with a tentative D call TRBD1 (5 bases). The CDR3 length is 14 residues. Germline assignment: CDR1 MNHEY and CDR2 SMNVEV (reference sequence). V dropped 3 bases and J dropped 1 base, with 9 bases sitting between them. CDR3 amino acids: CASSFAGSNYGYTF. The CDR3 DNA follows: TGTGCCAGCAGTTTTGCAGGGAGTAACTATGGCTACACCTTC.

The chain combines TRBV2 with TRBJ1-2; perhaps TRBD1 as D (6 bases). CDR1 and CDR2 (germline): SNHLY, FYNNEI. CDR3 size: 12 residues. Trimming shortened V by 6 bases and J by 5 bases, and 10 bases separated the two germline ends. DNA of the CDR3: TGTGCCAGCAGGACTACAGGGTATGGCTACACCTTC. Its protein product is CASRTTGYGYTF.

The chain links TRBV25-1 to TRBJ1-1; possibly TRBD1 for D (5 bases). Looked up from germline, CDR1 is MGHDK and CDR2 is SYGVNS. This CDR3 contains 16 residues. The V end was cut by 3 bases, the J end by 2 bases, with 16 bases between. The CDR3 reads CASSDLSRGPNTEAFF. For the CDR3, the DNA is TGTGCCAGCAGTGATTTATCCCGGGGCCCTAACACTGAAGCTTTCTTT.

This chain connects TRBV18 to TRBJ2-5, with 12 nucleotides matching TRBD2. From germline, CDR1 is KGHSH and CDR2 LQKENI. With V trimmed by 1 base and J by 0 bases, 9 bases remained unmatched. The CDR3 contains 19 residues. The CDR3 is CASSPLSPGLAGHQETQYF. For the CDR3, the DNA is TGTGCCAGCTCACCACTTTCCCCAGGACTAGCGGGGCACCAAGAGACCCAGTACTTC.

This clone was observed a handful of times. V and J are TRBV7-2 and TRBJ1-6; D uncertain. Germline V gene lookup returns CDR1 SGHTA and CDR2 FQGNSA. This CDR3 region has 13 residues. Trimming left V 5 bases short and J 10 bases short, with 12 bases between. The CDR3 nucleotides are TGTGCCAGCAGCCCGAGTGGTCGGTCACCCCTCCACTTT. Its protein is CASSPSGRSPLHF.

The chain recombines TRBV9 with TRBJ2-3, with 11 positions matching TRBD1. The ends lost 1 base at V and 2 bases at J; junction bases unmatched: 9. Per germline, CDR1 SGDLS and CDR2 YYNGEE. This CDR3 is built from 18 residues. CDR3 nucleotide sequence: TGTGCCAGCAGCGTACCCCGGACAGGGGGCCGCGACACAGATACGCAGTATTTT. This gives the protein CASSVPRTGGRDTDTQYF.

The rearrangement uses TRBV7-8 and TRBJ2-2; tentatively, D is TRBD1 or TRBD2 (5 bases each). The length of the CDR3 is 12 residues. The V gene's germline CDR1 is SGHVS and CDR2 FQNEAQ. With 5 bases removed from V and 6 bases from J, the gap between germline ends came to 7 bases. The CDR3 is CASSQGAGELFF. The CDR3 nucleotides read TGTGCCAGCAGCCAGGGAGCCGGGGAGCTGTTTTTT.

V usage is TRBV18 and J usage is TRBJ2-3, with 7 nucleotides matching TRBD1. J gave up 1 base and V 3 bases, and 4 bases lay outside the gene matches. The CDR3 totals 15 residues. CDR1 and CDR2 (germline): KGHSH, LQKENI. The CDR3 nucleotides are TGTGCCAGCTCACCGAGGGACAGCCGCACAGATACGCAGTATTTT. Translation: CASSPRDSRTDTQYF.

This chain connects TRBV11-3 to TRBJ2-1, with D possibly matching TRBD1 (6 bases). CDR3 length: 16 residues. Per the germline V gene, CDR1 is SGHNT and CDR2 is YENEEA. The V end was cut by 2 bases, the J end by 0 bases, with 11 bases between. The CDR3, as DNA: TGTGCCAGCAGCTTAAGACAGGAGAGCTCCTACAATGAGCAGTTCTTC. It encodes CASSLRQESSYNEQFF.

The CDR3 sequence: CASSPVGALLNTEAFF. CDR3 in DNA: TGTGCCAGCAGCCCCGTCGGTGCCCTCCTGAACACTGAAGCTTTCTTT. The gene calls are TRBV7-9 and TRBJ1-1; D is unresolved. Trimming cost V 5 bases and J 0 bases, with 16 bases left between them. CDR1 is SEHNR and CDR2 is FQNEAQ in the germline V gene (reference sequence). This CDR3 contains 16 residues.

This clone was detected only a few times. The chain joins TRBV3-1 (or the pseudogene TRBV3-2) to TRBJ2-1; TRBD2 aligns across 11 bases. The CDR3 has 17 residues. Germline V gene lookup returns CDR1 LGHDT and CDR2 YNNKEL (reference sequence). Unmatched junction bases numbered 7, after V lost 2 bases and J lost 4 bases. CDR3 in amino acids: CASSQNSGRALYNEQFF. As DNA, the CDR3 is TGTGCCAGCAGCCAAAATAGCGGGAGGGCTTTATACAATGAGCAGTTCTTC.

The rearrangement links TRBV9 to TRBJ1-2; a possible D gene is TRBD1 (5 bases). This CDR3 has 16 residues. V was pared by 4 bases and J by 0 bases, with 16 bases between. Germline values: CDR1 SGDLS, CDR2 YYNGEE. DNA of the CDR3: TGTGCCAGCAGCCCTGCCGGGGGGAGTCCTAACTATGGCTACACCTTC. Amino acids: CASSPAGGSPNYGYTF.

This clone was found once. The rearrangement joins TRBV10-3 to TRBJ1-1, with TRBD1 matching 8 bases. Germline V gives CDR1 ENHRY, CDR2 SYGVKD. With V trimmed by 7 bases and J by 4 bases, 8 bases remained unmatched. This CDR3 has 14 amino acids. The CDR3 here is CAINQGARGTEAFF. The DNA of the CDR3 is TGTGCCATCAACCAGGGGGCGCGGGGCACTGAAGCTTTCTTT.

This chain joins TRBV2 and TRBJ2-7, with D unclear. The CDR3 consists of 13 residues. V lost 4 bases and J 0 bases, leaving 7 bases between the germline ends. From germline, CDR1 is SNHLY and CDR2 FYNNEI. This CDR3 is CASSVPLSYEQYF. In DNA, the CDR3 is TGTGCCAGCAGTGTTCCCCTCTCCTACGAGCAGTACTTC.

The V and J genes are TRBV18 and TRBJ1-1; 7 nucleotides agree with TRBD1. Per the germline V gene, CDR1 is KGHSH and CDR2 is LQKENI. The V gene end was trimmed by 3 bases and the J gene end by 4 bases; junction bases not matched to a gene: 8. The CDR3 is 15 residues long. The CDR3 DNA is TGTGCCAGCTCACCTTCAGGGGGAGGTTCCACTGAAGCTTTCTTT. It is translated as CASSPSGGGSTEAFF.

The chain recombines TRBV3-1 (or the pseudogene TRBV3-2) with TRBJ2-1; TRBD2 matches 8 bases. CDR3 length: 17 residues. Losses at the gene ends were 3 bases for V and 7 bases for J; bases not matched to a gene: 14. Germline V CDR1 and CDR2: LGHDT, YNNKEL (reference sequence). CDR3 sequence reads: CASSHPPSGGAWNEQFF. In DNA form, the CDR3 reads TGTGCCAGCAGCCACCCCCCCAGCGGGGGCGCCTGGAATGAGCAGTTCTTC.

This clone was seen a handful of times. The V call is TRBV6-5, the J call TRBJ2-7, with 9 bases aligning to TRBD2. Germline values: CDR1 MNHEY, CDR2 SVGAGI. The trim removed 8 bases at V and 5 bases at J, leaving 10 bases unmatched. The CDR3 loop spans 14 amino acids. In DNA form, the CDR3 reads TGTGCCAGCCATAGAGTAGCGGGAGAGGACGAGCAGTACTTC. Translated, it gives CASHRVAGEDEQYF.

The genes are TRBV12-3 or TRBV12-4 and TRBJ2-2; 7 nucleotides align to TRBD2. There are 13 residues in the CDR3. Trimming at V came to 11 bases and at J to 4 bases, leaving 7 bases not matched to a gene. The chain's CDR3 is CAARLAGTGELFF. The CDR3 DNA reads TGTGCCGCTAGACTAGCAGGCACCGGGGAGCTGTTTTTT.

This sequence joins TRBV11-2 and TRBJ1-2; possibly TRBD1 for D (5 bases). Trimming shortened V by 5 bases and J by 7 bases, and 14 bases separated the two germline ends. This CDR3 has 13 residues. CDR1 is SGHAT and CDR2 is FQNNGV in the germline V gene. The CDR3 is CASSQPGGFGYTF. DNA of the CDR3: TGTGCCAGCAGCCAACCGGGGGGTTTTGGCTACACCTTC.

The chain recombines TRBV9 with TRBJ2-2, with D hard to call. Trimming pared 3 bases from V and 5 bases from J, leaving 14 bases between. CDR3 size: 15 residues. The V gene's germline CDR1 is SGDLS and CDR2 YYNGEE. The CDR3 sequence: CASSASAERTGELFF. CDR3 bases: TGTGCCAGCAGCGCCTCCGCGGAACGAACCGGGGAGCTGTTTTTT.

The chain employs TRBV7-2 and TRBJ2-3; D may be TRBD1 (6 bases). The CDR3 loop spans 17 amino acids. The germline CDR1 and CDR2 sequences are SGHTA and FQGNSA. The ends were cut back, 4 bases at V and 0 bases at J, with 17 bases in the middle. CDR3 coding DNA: TGTGCCAGCAGCTCTGACTGGGGGCTCCTTAGCACAGATACGCAGTATTTT. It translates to CASSSDWGLLSTDTQYF.

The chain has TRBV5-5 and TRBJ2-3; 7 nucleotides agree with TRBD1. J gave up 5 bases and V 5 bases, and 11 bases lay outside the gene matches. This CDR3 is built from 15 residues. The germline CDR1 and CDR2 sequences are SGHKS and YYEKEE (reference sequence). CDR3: CASSRDRAEGDTQYF. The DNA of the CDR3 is TGTGCCAGCAGTCGAGACAGGGCAGAGGGAGATACGCAGTATTTT. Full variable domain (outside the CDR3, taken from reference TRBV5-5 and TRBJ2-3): DAGVTQSPTHLIKTRGQQVTLRCSPISGHKSVSWYQQVLGQGPQFIFQYYEKEERGRGNFPDRFSARQFPNYSSELNVNALLLGDSALYLCASSRDRAEGDTQYFGPGTRLTVL.